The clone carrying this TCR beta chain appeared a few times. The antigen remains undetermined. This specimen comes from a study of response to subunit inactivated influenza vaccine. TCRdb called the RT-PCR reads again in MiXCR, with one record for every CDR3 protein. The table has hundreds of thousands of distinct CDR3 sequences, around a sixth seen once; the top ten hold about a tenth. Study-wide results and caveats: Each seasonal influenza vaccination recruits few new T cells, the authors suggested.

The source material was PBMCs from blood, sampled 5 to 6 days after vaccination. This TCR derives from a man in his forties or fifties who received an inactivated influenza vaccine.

The CDR3 sequence is CASSKSEAYEQYF. In DNA form, the CDR3 reads TGTGCCAGCAGCAAATCGGAAGCCTACGAGCAGTACTTC. The genes are TRBV7-8 and TRBJ2-7; D is ambiguous. The germline CDR1 and CDR2 sequences are SGHVS and FQNEAQ. This CDR3 region has 13 residues. The V end lost 5 bases, the J end lost 2 bases, and 10 bases lay between the germline ends. Full variable domain (missing parts from reference TRBV7-8 and TRBJ2-7): GAGVSQSPRYKVAKRGQDVALRCDPISGHVSLFWYQQALGQGPEFLTYFQNEAQLDKSGLPSDRFFAERPEGSVSTLKIQRTQQEDSAVYLCASSKSEAYEQYFGPGTRLTVT.